The 18 T cell receptor beta chains listed next were all sequenced from one sample in a study of T cells in Graves' hyperthyroidism and ophthalmopathy. RNA transcripts provided the source from which TCR beta CDR3 regions were amplified. The HTBI primer set drove a first-round RT-PCR of the TCR CDR3. MiXCR, run by TCRdb on the multiplex PCR reads, gives a single entry per CDR3 protein. In the table there are hundreds of thousands of distinct CDR3 sequences, around 16% of which are singletons. The material sequenced was blood. The receptor set was obtained from a woman under 40 with Graves' hyperthyroidism.

This clonotype has ten or more counts. V is TRBV28 and J is TRBJ2-7; 13 nucleotides match TRBD2. J lost 4 bases, V lost 4 bases, and 4 bases had no gene match. Germline-derived CDR1 and CDR2 are MDHEN and SYDVKM. The CDR3 sequence is 15 residues long. CDR3 in amino acids: CASSSGLAGEYEQYF. For the CDR3, the DNA is TGTGCCAGCAGTTCCGGACTAGCGGGAGAGTACGAGCAGTACTTC.

This clonotype was picked up a small number of times. The genes are TRBV7-3 and TRBJ1-1; 12 bases are shared with TRBD1. J gave up 2 bases and V 3 bases, and 4 bases lay outside the gene matches. This CDR3 region has 16 residues. Germline CDR1 SGHTA, CDR2 FQGTGA. The CDR3 loop reads CASSLTGTGGNTEAFF. The CDR3 DNA reads as TGTGCCAGCAGCTTGACCGGGACAGGGGGCAACACTGAAGCTTTCTTT.

With regard to this clonotype: Without the conserved terminal phenylalanine or tryptophan, this CDR3 likely stems from a read error. This chain joins TRBV7-2 and TRBJ1-1; D is unclear. Trimming cost V 4 bases and J 0 bases, with 3 bases left between them. The CDR3 covers 12 residues. CDR1 and CDR2 (germline): SGHTA, FQGNSA. CDR3 region: CASSSMNTEAFS. The CDR3, as DNA: TGTGCCAGCAGCTCTATGAACACTGAAGCTTTCTCT.

This clonotype has ten or more counts. This sequence joins TRBV10-3 and TRBJ2-3; D remains unclear. Germline-derived CDR1 and CDR2 are ENHRY and SYGVKD. The CDR3 sequence is 12 residues long. With 8 bases removed from V and 1 base from J, the gap between germline ends came to 7 bases. CDR3 in DNA: TGTGCCATCGGCCTAGGCACAGATACGCAGTATTTT. The encoded protein is CAIGLGTDTQYF.

This clonotype was seen only a few times. The chain links TRBV28 to TRBJ1-6, with no clear D. Trimming left V 3 bases short and J 10 bases short, with 7 bases between. The V gene's germline CDR1 is MDHEN and CDR2 SYDVKM. There are 12 residues in the CDR3. CDR3 nucleotide sequence: TGTGCCAGCAGTTTGGTCCAATCACCCCTCCACTTT. Its translation is CASSLVQSPLHF.

This clonotype was counted many times. This chain connects TRBV20-1 to TRBJ2-1; D perhaps matches TRBD2 (6 bases). V shed 2 bases and J shed 7 bases, with 21 bases lying between them. The germline gives CDR1 DFQATT, CDR2 SNEGSKA (reference sequence). The CDR3 sequence is 16 residues long. The CDR3 bases are TGCAGTGCTAGACCTATCCTTACGGGAGTCACGAATGAGCAGTTCTTC. This sequence encodes CSARPILTGVTNEQFF.

This clonotype was observed a handful of times. The genes are TRBV5-1 and TRBJ2-1; the D gene is possibly TRBD1 (5 bases). V shed 2 bases and J shed 9 bases, with 18 bases lying between them. Germline loops: CDR1 SGHRS, CDR2 YFSETQ. The CDR3 spans 15 residues. The CDR3 protein is CASSLITIRATEQFF. The CDR3 DNA reads as TGCGCCAGCAGCTTAATAACCATCAGGGCCACTGAGCAGTTCTTC.

This clonotype has only a few counts. V is TRBV15 and J is TRBJ2-7; D not certain. CDR1 and CDR2 (germline): LNHNV, YYDKDF (reference sequence). V lost 0 bases and J 0 bases, leaving 9 bases between the germline ends. This CDR3 contains 15 residues. For the CDR3, the DNA is TGTGCCACCAGCAGAGATTCCAGGTCCTCCTACGAGCAGTACTTC. Protein product: CATSRDSRSSYEQYF.

This clonotype was picked up many times. The V call is TRBV5-1, the J call TRBJ2-1; D gene uncertain. The CDR3 covers 14 residues. V was clipped by 0 bases and J by 7 bases, with 11 bases between them. CDR1 is SGHRS and CDR2 is YFSETQ in the germline V gene. CDR3 region: CASSLGPTANEQFF. The CDR3 nucleotides read TGCGCCAGCAGCTTGGGCCCGACGGCGAATGAGCAGTTCTTC.

The J gene is TRBJ1-5, the V gene TRBV13; D ambiguous. Germline assignment: CDR1 PRHDT and CDR2 FYEKMQ (reference sequence). V shed 4 bases and J shed 4 bases, with 11 bases lying between them. The CDR3 sequence is 14 residues long. The CDR3 loop reads CASSSRRRNQPQHF. The CDR3 nucleotides are TGTGCCAGCAGCTCCCGACGGAGAAATCAGCCCCAGCATTTT. Combining the CDR3 with reference TRBV13 and TRBJ1-5 gives the whole variable domain AAGVIQSPRHLIKEKRETATLKCYPIPRHDTVYWYQQGPGQDPQFLISFYEKMQSDKGSIPDRFSAQQFSDYHSELNMSSLELGDSALYFCASSSRRRNQPQHFGDGTRLSIL.

V is TRBV5-1 and J is TRBJ1-2; D unclear. Germline V gives CDR1 SGHRS, CDR2 YFSETQ. This CDR3 is built from 11 residues. Deletions cut 4 bases from V and 6 bases from J, with 7 bases between. The CDR3 coding sequence is TGCGCCAGCAGCAAAGATGATGGCTACACCTTC. Translating it yields CASSKDDGYTF.

This clonotype appeared once. The junction and the germline gene differ at one end; a read error may be behind it. The chain uses TRBV5-1 and TRBJ2-7; 11 bases map to TRBD1. Germline V gives CDR1 SGHRS, CDR2 YFSETQ. This CDR3 spans 15 amino acids. CDR3 region: CASSFRDRGSYEQYF. The CDR3 coding sequence is TGTGCCAGCAGCTTCCGGGACAGGGGGTCCTACGAGCAGTACTTC.

This clonotype appeared many times. This chain links TRBV9 with TRBJ1-1; no clear D. Germline CDR1 reads SGDLS; CDR2 reads YYNGEE. Trimming removed 4 bases at V and 6 bases at J, with 22 bases between. The CDR3 extends over 16 amino acids. CDR3 nucleotides: TGTGCCAGCAGCCCTAACCGGGGAGGCAGACCTTCTGAAGCTTTCTTT. It codes for CASSPNRGGRPSEAFF.

In DNA form, the CDR3 reads TGTGCCACCAGCAGAGATCGGGACGGGACTTTTCTTTACGAGCAGTACTTC. Residues: CATSRDRDGTFLYEQYF. The J gene is TRBJ2-7, the V gene TRBV15; D is possibly TRBD2 (6 bases). V lost 0 bases to trimming and J lost 4 bases, with 19 bases between them. The CDR3 runs to 17 residues. Germline V CDR1 and CDR2: LNHNV, YYDKDF (reference sequence).

In its sample, this clonotype was seen many times. V usage is TRBV7-2 and J usage is TRBJ2-1; TRBD2 aligns across 11 bases. CDR1 and CDR2 from the germline V gene are SGHTA and FQGNSA. J lost 8 bases, V lost 5 bases, and 14 bases had no gene match. This CDR3 has 17 residues. The CDR3 DNA sequence: TGTGCCAGCAGCCCCCCGGGGCTAGCGGGAGGTATAGATGAGCAGTTCTTC. Translated, it gives CASSPPGLAGGIDEQFF.

The chain combines TRBV2 with TRBJ2-2, with a weak D call TRBD1 (5 bases). This CDR3 contains 13 residues. CDR1 and CDR2 from the germline V gene are SNHLY and FYNNEI. With 2 bases removed from V and 9 bases from J, the gap between germline ends came to 10 bases. CDR3 bases: TGTGCCAGCAGTGAACAGGGTTACCGGGAGCTGTTTTTT. Translating gives CASSEQGYRELFF.

V gene TRBV19 combines with J gene TRBJ2-5; 10 bases align to TRBD2. CDR1 and CDR2 (germline): LNHDA, SQIVND (reference sequence). The CDR3 consists of 15 residues. Trimming cost V 5 bases and J 0 bases; bases outside gene matches: 3. CDR3 nucleotides: TGTGCCAGTAGTCTTACTAGCGGGAACCAAGAGACCCAGTACTTC. Its protein product is CASSLTSGNQETQYF.

As regards this clonotype: This clone may be a read error of a much larger clone one base away. The chain carries TRBV24-1 and TRBJ2-1; 9 nucleotides match TRBD2. This CDR3 has 16 residues. Germline lookup yields CDR1 KGHDR and CDR2 SFDVKD. CDR3 coding DNA: TGTGCCACCAGTGATTTGCGTAGCGGGAGTTACAATGAGCAGCTCTTC. Amino acid sequence: CATSDLRSGSYNEQLF.